The clone carrying this TCR beta chain has only a few counts. Antigen: not known. Treatment: approximately 9-day PBMC culture with coronavirus spike peptide pools or control peptides (ViraFEST assay). First, ViraFEST expanded antigen-specific T cells with peptide pools, and next it sequenced the TCRs. The authors cultured roughly 1.9 million PBMCs per well with 8 to 10 IU/ml IL-2 and about 9.9 ug/ml peptide pools. Germline assignment: CDR1 MNHEY and CDR2 SMNVEV (reference sequence). V lost 7 bases to trimming and J lost 8 bases; unmatched junction nucleotides: 10. The CDR3 contains 13 residues. The data were obtained in a study of vaccination and CD4 T cells after COVID-19. Study observations and caveats: Spike mono-reactivity was found in 304 of 307 vaccine-specific clones from convalescent patients.

Cultured CD4+ T-cell DNA underwent Oncomine TCR Beta short-read sequencing. Genomic DNA extraction was carried out from cultured CD4+ T cells. MiXCR, applied by TCRdb to the PCR reads, yields one record per CDR3 protein. The sample lists about 17,000 distinct CDR3 sequences, about three fifths seen once, with approximately 10% in the top ten. This rearrangement joins TRBV27 to TRBJ1-2; 7 bases map to TRBD1. The receptor was derived from a human donor who had recovered from COVID-19. The sequencing input was CD4+ T cells from blood, cultured in vitro. DNA for the CDR3: TGTGCCAGCACCGCCAACAGGGGCGGCGGCTACACCTTC. This translates into CASTANRGGGYTF.